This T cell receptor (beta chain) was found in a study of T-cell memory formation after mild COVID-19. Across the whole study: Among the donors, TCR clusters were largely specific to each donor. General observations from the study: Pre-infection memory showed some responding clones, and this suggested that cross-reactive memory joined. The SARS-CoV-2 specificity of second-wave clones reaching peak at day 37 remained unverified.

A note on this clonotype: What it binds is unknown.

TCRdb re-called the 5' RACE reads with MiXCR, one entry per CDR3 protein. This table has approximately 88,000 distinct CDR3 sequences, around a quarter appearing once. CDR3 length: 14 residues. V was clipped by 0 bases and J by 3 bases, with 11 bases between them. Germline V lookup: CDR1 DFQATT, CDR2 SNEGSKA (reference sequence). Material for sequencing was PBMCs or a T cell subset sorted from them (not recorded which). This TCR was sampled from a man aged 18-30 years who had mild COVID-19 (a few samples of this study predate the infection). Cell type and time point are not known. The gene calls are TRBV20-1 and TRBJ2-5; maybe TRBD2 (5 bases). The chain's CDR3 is CSARDTRVEETQYF. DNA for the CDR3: TGCAGTGCTAGAGATACGCGGGTCGAAGAGACCCAGTACTTC.